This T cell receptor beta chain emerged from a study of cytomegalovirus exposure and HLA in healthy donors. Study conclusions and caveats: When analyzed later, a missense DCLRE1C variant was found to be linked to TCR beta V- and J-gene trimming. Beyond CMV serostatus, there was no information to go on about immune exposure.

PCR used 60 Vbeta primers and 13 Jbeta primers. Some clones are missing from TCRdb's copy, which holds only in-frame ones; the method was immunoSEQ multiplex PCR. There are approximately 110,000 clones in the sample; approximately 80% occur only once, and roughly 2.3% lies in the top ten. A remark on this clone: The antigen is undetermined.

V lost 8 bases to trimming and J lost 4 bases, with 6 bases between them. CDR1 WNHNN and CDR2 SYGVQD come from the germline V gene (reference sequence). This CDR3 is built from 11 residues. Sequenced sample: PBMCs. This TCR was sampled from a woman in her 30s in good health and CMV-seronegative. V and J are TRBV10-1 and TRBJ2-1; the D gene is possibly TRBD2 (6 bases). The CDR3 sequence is CASAGYNEQFF. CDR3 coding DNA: TGCGCCAGCGCGGGGTACAATGAGCAGTTCTTC.